A single sample gave rise to the 4 T cell receptor beta chains below, sequenced in a study of T-cell memory formation after mild COVID-19. TCRdb ran MiXCR on the 5' RACE reads and lists one entry per CDR3 protein. The table has roughly 580,000 distinct CDR3 sequences, 18% seen once. The sample taken for sequencing was PBMCs or a T cell subset sorted from them (not recorded which). The source of these receptors is an adult woman who had mild COVID-19 (a few samples of this study predate the infection). Cell type and time point are not known.

This clonotype was detected a few times. The chain couples TRBV9 to TRBJ1-1; no firm D call. V lost 5 bases to trimming and J lost 6 bases, with 2 bases between them. The germline V gene has CDR1 SGDLS and CDR2 YYNGEE. The CDR3 consists of 9 residues. The CDR3 region is CASSAEAFF. In nucleotides, the CDR3 is TGTGCCAGCAGTGCTGAAGCTTTCTTT.

This chain links TRBV2 with TRBJ2-1, with unresolved D. CDR3 size: 11 residues. Germline lookup yields CDR1 SNHLY and CDR2 FYNNEI. Trimming left V 8 bases short and J 3 bases short, with 5 bases between. The CDR3 DNA is TGTGCCAGCGATAACTACAATGAGCAGTTCTTC. Its protein product is CASDNYNEQFF.

J is TRBJ2-1 and V is TRBV29-1; 8 bases are a match to TRBD1. There are 13 residues in the CDR3. Germline CDR1 reads SQVTM; CDR2 reads ANQGSEA. The V and J ends lost 7 bases and 5 bases, in that order; junction bases with no gene match: 7. CDR3 region: CSADRGGNNEQFF. The CDR3 coding sequence is TGCAGCGCTGACAGGGGCGGTAACAATGAGCAGTTCTTC.

This chain links TRBV9 with TRBJ2-5, with 11 nucleotides matching TRBD2. The CDR3 sequence is 16 residues long. Per the germline V gene, CDR1 is SGDLS and CDR2 is YYNGEE. The V and J ends lost 4 bases and 2 bases, in that order; junction bases with no gene match: 7. The CDR3 region has the DNA TGTGCCAGCAGCCCTCTCGGGACTAGCGGACAAGAGACCCAGTACTTC. It codes for CASSPLGTSGQETQYF.